Listed below are T cell receptor beta chains from one sample, sequenced in a study of CD8 T cells in ankylosing spondylitis. TCRdb analysed the 5' RACE reads with MiXCR anew, one entry per CDR3 protein. This table has 150,000 to 250,000 distinct CDR3 sequences, 9.5% to 15% appearing once. Sequencing was done on a sample of blood, either unsorted or a sorted T cell fraction (not recorded which). The source is a male donor with ankylosing spondylitis or in good health (not recorded which). Both conserved end residues are part of each CDR3. The D gene is left open where the match is weak. Some rows mark clone size as missing; the rest say once, few, many or name a class of expanded clone.

V	D	J	size	CDR3	DNA
TRBV27	NA	TRBJ2-6	many	CASSAREGDSGANVLTF	TGTGCCAGCAGTGCCCGGGAAGGGGACTCTGGGGCCAACGTCCTGACTTTC
TRBV7-8	TRBD2	TRBJ2-7	NA	CASSSLGGGSNEQYF	TGTGCCAGCAGCTCCCTCGGCGGGGGGTCCAACGAGCAGTACTTC
TRBV2	NA	TRBJ1-2	NA	CASIENREVYGYTF	TGTGCCAGCATTGAGAACAGGGAAGTCTATGGCTACACCTTC
TRBV4-1	TRBD2	TRBJ2-5	NA	CASSQGGLAGIGGETQYF	TGCGCCAGCAGCCAAGGGGGACTAGCGGGAATTGGTGGGGAGACCCAGTACTTC
TRBV20-1	NA	TRBJ2-7	few	CSAQAGTYEQYF	TGCAGTGCTCAGGCCGGAACCTACGAGCAGTACTTC
TRBV19	TRBD2	TRBJ2-2	NA	CASTAGATDTGELFF	TGTGCCAGTACAGCGGGGGCGACGGATACCGGGGAGCTGTTTTTT
TRBV5-5	NA	TRBJ2-1	many	CASSLIGDEQFF	TGTGCCAGCAGCTTAATCGGGGATGAGCAGTTCTTC
TRBV4-1	TRBD1	TRBJ2-2	few	CASSPPGGDRVNTGELFF	TGCGCCAGCAGCCCACCCGGCGGGGACAGGGTGAACACCGGGGAGCTGTTTTTT
TRBV2	NA	TRBJ2-7	NA	CASSLDKSPYEQYF	TGTGCCAGCAGTCTTGACAAGTCCCCCTACGAGCAGTACTTC
TRBV29-1	NA	TRBJ2-2	many	CSVEGVSDTGELFF	TGCAGCGTTGAGGGCGTGTCGGACACCGGGGAGCTGTTTTTT
TRBV20-1	NA	TRBJ2-5	NA	CSARVHGQETQYF	TGCAGTGCTAGAGTCCACGGGCAAGAGACCCAGTACTTC
TRBV7-2	NA	TRBJ1-2	few	CASSLSLTASVHYGYTF	TGTGCCAGCAGCTTATCGCTGACAGCCTCGGTACACTATGGCTACACCTTC
TRBV4-1	NA	TRBJ2-3	NA	CASSQEPGTDTQYF	TGCGCCAGCAGCCAAGAGCCTGGCACAGATACGCAGTATTTT
TRBV7-9	NA	TRBJ2-2	NA	CASSPANQASNTGELFF	TGTGCCAGCAGCCCGGCAAATCAGGCCAGTAACACCGGGGAGCTGTTTTTT
TRBV4-1	NA	TRBJ1-1	NA	CASSQRSLLRVNTEAFF	TGCGCCAGCAGCCAACGGTCTCTCTTGAGGGTAAACACTGAAGCTTTCTTT
TRBV11-1	NA	TRBJ2-7	NA	CASSPRDLSSPLSYEQYF	TGTGCCAGCAGTCCCCGGGACCTCTCCAGCCCCCTCTCCTACGAGCAGTACTTC
TRBV4-1	TRBD2	TRBJ2-1	NA	CASSPLTSGGDNEQFF	TGCGCCAGCAGCCCCCTAACTAGCGGGGGGGACAATGAGCAGTTCTTC
TRBV12-3/TRBV12-4	NA	TRBJ2-7	many	CASSWHGGEQYF	TGTGCCAGCAGTTGGCATGGGGGGGAGCAGTACTTC
TRBV4-1	NA	TRBJ2-1	NA	CASSHASLDGSSYNEQFF	TGCGCCAGCAGCCATGCCTCCTTAGACGGGAGCTCCTACAATGAGCAGTTCTTC
TRBV3-1	TRBD1	TRBJ1-2	NA	CASSQGTGVGYTF	TGTGCCAGCAGCCAGGGGACAGGGGTCGGCTACACCTTC
TRBV4-1	NA	TRBJ1-2	NA	CASSQDSLENYGYTF	TGCGCCAGCAGCCAAGACAGCTTAGAAAACTATGGCTACACCTTC
TRBV6-2/TRBV6-3	NA	TRBJ2-2	NA	CASRAMNTGELFF	TGTGCCAGCAGAGCGATGAACACCGGGGAGCTGTTTTTT